The rows below give T cell receptor beta chains drawn from one sample of a study of blood T cell repertoires in COVID-19. Sequencing was performed with immunoSEQ multiplex PCR; in TCRdb, only in-frame clones are kept and a portion is missing. The data contain hundreds of thousands of clones, roughly 89% of them singletons. Sequencing was performed on peripheral blood. These receptors were taken from a woman aged 30 to 39 with active or convalescent COVID-19. Each CDR3 is given with its conserved first and last residue. A D gene is named only where the DNA matches it firmly. Some rows mark clone size as missing; the rest say once, few, many or name a class of expanded clone.

cdr3_nt cdr3_aa clone_size v_call d_call j_call
TGTGCCAGCTCACCGGGACAGGGACTCTACGAGCAGTACTTC CASSPGQGLYEQYF . TRBV18 TRBD1 TRBJ2-7
TGTGCCAGCAGTGAACAGGGGGCGCGTCAGAACACCGGGGAGCTGTTTTTT CASSEQGARQNTGELFF . TRBV2 TRBD1 TRBJ2-2
TGTGCCACACGGGCGGCCAACGGACTAGCTCATTTT CATRAANGLAHF . TRBV6-5 TRBD2 TRBJ2-3
TGTGCCAGCAGCTCGGGACTAGTACCGATGAAAGAGACCCAGTACTTC CASSSGLVPMKETQYF . TRBV7-2 TRBD2 TRBJ2-5
TGTGCCAGCAGCCCCGTAGGAGTCGGGGGAGGGGGCTACGAGCAGTACTTC CASSPVGVGGGGYEQYF . TRBV3-1/TRBV3-2 . TRBJ2-7
TGTGCCACCAGCAGGCTGGTAGGGGATGAGTATGGCTACACCTTC CATSRLVGDEYGYTF . TRBV15 . TRBJ1-2
TGTGCCAGCAGCGTAGAGGACAGCCGCCGCTACACCTTC CASSVEDSRRYTF . TRBV9 . TRBJ1-2
TGTGCCAGTAGTATGGGGTTGACAGCTAGCAATCAGCCCCAGCATTTT CASSMGLTASNQPQHF . TRBV19 . TRBJ1-5
TGCGCCAGCAGCCAATCTGGGACTAGTGGTTACAATGAGCAGTTCTTC CASSQSGTSGYNEQFF . TRBV4-1 TRBD2 TRBJ2-1
TGCGCCAGCAGCGTGGCACTCGGTGAAAAACTGTTTTTT CASSVALGEKLFF . TRBV5-1 . TRBJ1-4
TGCGCCAGCAGCTTGTTGGACAGGGACTATGGCTACACCTTC CASSLLDRDYGYTF . TRBV5-1 TRBD1 TRBJ1-2
TGTGCCAGCAGAGAAAACACAGGGCCCACAGATACGCAGTATTTT CASRENTGPTDTQYF . TRBV7-8 . TRBJ2-3
TGTGCCAGCAGTTTGGCGGGTAGGGGCAATCAGCCCCAGCATTTT CASSLAGRGNQPQHF . TRBV27 . TRBJ1-5
TGCGCCAGCAGCCTAGCGGGGGCAGATACGCAGTATTTT CASSLAGADTQYF . TRBV5-1 TRBD2 TRBJ2-3
TGCAGCGTCCGGGAACAGTCGAACACCGGGGAGCTGTTTTTT CSVREQSNTGELFF once TRBV29-1 . TRBJ2-2
TGTGCCAGCAGCTTGGGGCCAGGGCGTATCGATCAGCCCCAGCATTTT CASSLGPGRIDQPQHF . TRBV5-6 . TRBJ1-5
TGTGCCAGCAGGATTCCTAGCGGGAGGGAGTACGAGCAGTACTTC CASRIPSGREYEQYF few TRBV2 TRBD2 TRBJ2-7
TGTGCCAGCTCACCCCCGGCTCAGCGGGATGGCTACACCTTC CASSPPAQRDGYTF . TRBV18 . TRBJ1-2
TGTGCCAGCAGCGATAGGGAGTACAATGAGCAGTTCTTC CASSDREYNEQFF . TRBV6-5 . TRBJ2-1
TGTGCCAGCGGGGGGGTTAGAAACACTGAAGCTTTCTTT CASGGVRNTEAFF . TRBV6-5 . TRBJ1-1
TGTGCCAGCAGCTTTGGGACAGATTCAGATACGCAGTATTTT CASSFGTDSDTQYF . TRBV7-9 TRBD1 TRBJ2-3
TGTGCCAGCAGTTCAGACAGGGCGCTTGCGGTGGATACGCAGTATTTT CASSSDRALAVDTQYF once TRBV6-2/TRBV6-3 TRBD1 TRBJ2-3
TGTGCCAGCACTAGTTTATCGGGCGGGGAGCTGTTTTTT CASTSLSGGELFF . TRBV27 . TRBJ2-2
TGTGCCAGCAGCACGGGGGTAGGGGAGCTGTTTTTT CASSTGVGELFF . TRBV6-5 . TRBJ2-2
TGTGCCAGCAGTGAAGTCGACAGGGATAGTGGCTACACCTTC CASSEVDRDSGYTF . TRBV6-1 TRBD1 TRBJ1-2
TGTGCCAGTAGCCGGGACAGGGATGCAAACTATGGCTACACCTTC CASSRDRDANYGYTF . TRBV19 TRBD1 TRBJ1-2
TGTGCCATCAGTGTGACAGGGGGGAATGGCTACACCTTC CAISVTGGNGYTF . TRBV10-3 TRBD1 TRBJ1-2
TGTGCCAGCAGTTTTAGAAGCGCTGCGACAGGGTACTATGGCTACACCTTC CASSFRSAATGYYGYTF . TRBV27 TRBD1 TRBJ1-2
TGTGCCAGCAGCTTAGGGGGGCCTCGTAATGAAAAACTGTTTTTT CASSLGGPRNEKLFF . TRBV7-9 . TRBJ1-4
TGTGCCAGCTCACCACCGGGACAGGGTAATGAAAAACTGTTTTTT CASSPPGQGNEKLFF . TRBV18 TRBD1 TRBJ1-4
TGTGCCAGCAGCTTAGGAGCGGGAGCCTACGAGCAGTACTTC CASSLGAGAYEQYF . TRBV5-6 TRBD2 TRBJ2-7
TGCGCCAGCAGCCAAACCCGGGTAGGAGGTGAAAAACTGTTTTTT CASSQTRVGGEKLFF few TRBV4-1 . TRBJ1-4
TGTGCCAGCAGCTACAGGGGGAGCGCCTACGAGCAGTACTTC CASSYRGSAYEQYF . TRBV6-6 TRBD1 TRBJ2-7
TGTGCCAGTAGCCGACAGAACCTGGGGACCTACGAGCAGTACTTC CASSRQNLGTYEQYF . TRBV19 . TRBJ2-7
TGTGCCAGCAGCCAAGACGGGGGTCCTAGCGGAGTAACTGAAGCTTTCTTT CASSQDGGPSGVTEAFF . TRBV14 . TRBJ1-1
TGTGCCAGCAAGTCGGGATGGCAGGGGATAAATGGCTACACCTTC CASKSGWQGINGYTF . TRBV27 . TRBJ1-2
TGTGCCAGTAGGCCCCTCCCGACTAGCGGGGGGGTCTTTGTCGCTAGCACAGATACGCAGTATTTT CASRPLPTSGGVFVASTDTQYF . TRBV19 TRBD2 TRBJ2-3
TGTGCCAGCAGCCCTACAGGACCCTCCTACAATGAGCAGTTCTTC CASSPTGPSYNEQFF . TRBV7-9 . TRBJ2-1
TGTGCCAGCAGTTACTCGCGGGGCGTCAACACTGAAGCTTTCTTT CASSYSRGVNTEAFF . TRBV6-5 . TRBJ1-1
TGTGCCAGCTCACCAAGCCAGACTATGAACACTGAAGCTTTCTTT CASSPSQTMNTEAFF . TRBV18 . TRBJ1-1
TGTGCCAGCAGCACGCGGGACAGTTTTTCTCTCTCTGGAAACACCATATATTTT CASSTRDSFSLSGNTIYF once TRBV11-2 TRBD1 TRBJ1-3
TGTGCCAGCAGTGGTGGGACAGGGAGAAATCAGCCCCAGCATTTT CASSGGTGRNQPQHF . TRBV2 TRBD1 TRBJ1-5
TGCAGCGTTGGCGGGGGTTATAGTCGTAACACCGGGGAGCTGTTTTTT CSVGGGYSRNTGELFF . TRBV29-1 TRBD2 TRBJ2-2
TGTGCCAGCAGGGAAGACAGGGTTGGCACAGATACGCAGTATTTT CASREDRVGTDTQYF . TRBV2 TRBD1 TRBJ2-3
TGTGCCAGCGGGGTGGGGACAGAAAACACCGGGGAGCTGTTTTTT CASGVGTENTGELFF . TRBV6-5 TRBD1 TRBJ2-2
TGCGCCAGCAGCGTCAGGGGTGTCGATAATTCACCCCTCCACTTT CASSVRGVDNSPLHF . TRBV4-1 . TRBJ1-6
TGTGCCAGCAGTGAACTCAGGGGGCTTAATCAGCCCCAGCATTTT CASSELRGLNQPQHF . TRBV6-1 TRBD1 TRBJ1-5
TGTGCCAGCAGCTTAGGGGTAGCGGAAGAGACCCAGTACTTC CASSLGVAEETQYF . TRBV7-2 . TRBJ2-5
TGTGCCAGTAGTATCGACAGAGACAATCAGCCCCAGCATTTT CASSIDRDNQPQHF . TRBV19 . TRBJ1-5
TGTGCCAGCAGCTTAGCGCTCCTGACAGGGGGCAGCGACGAGCAGTACTTC CASSLALLTGGSDEQYF . TRBV7-9 TRBD1 TRBJ2-7
TGTGCCAGCAGTATACAGGGTCCAGCTGGCGAGCAGTACTTC CASSIQGPAGEQYF . TRBV7-2 . TRBJ2-7
TGTGCCAGCAGCTTCACAGGGACGGCGGACACTGAAGCTTTCTTT CASSFTGTADTEAFF . TRBV11-2 . TRBJ1-1
TGTGCCATCAGTGAGTCTTGGGGGGGCTATGGCTACACCTTC CAISESWGGYGYTF . TRBV10-3 . TRBJ1-2
TGTGCCAGCAGTGTGCGAGAGACAGCAAACAATCAGCCCCAGCATTTT CASSVRETANNQPQHF . TRBV6-1 . TRBJ1-5
TGTGCCAGCTCACCACGACAGGGACTGGAATACACTGAAGCTTTCTTT CASSPRQGLEYTEAFF few TRBV18 TRBD1 TRBJ1-1
TGCAGCGTTCGCAAGGGACAGGGCAGGGAGTACGAGCAGTACTTC CSVRKGQGREYEQYF . TRBV29-1 TRBD1 TRBJ2-7
TGTGCCAGCAGCTTATCGGGACTAGCCCATGAGCAGTTCTTC CASSLSGLAHEQFF . TRBV7-6 TRBD2 TRBJ2-1